A single T cell receptor (beta chain) is shown here with its context. The protocol was immunoSEQ multiplex PCR, while the TCRdb copy is restricted to in-frame clones and leaves out a portion. This repertoire shows hundreds of thousands of clones, 90% to 97% found once; its top ten account for about 0.12%. Per the germline V gene, CDR1 is LGHNA and CDR2 is YNFKEQ. The CDR3 runs to 13 residues. Trimming cost V 6 bases and J 10 bases; bases outside gene matches: 9. This sample was taken from a study of shared clonotypes between healthy human individuals. Terminally differentiated effector memory CD45RA+ cells were left out of the naive CD8 fraction, which was CD45RO-negative and positively selected for CCR7.

This chain joins TRBV4-2 and TRBJ2-1, with 7 bases identical to TRBD2. This TCR came from a woman in her twenties or thirties in good health. Sequencing input: naive CD8+ T cells sorted from blood. The CDR3 here is CASRSAGAGEQFF. The CDR3, as DNA: TGTGCCAGCAGGTCCGCGGGAGCAGGAGAGCAGTTCTTC.